This is a list of T cell receptor beta chains from one sample in a study of T cell responses to AZD1222 COVID-19 vaccine. Here immunoSEQ multiplex PCR was the method, and the copy in TCRdb shows in-frame clones only, minus some. The sample shows 100,000 to 110,000 clones, over 75% of them seen only once. The sample was peripheral blood, taken on day 0 of MenACWY control vaccination. These receptor sequences come from an adult in good health. Each CDR3 is given with its conserved first and last residue. D genes are given only for firm matches. A clone size is listed for some rows: how often the clone was seen (once, few, many), or a class if it is expanded.

cdr3_nt: TGTGCCAGCAGCCAAGACAGGGGGCGACTCACTGAAGCTTTCTTT; cdr3_aa: CASSQDRGRLTEAFF; d_call: TRBD1; v_call: TRBV3-1/TRBV3-2; clone_size: .; j_call: TRBJ1-1
cdr3_nt: TGTGCCAGCAGCCCCGGGACAGCAAATTCACCCCTCCACTTT; cdr3_aa: CASSPGTANSPLHF; d_call: TRBD1; v_call: TRBV7-9; clone_size: few; j_call: TRBJ1-6
cdr3_nt: TGTGCCAGCAGCTTAGAAGTGTTTGGCAATCAGCCCCAGCATTTT; cdr3_aa: CASSLEVFGNQPQHF; d_call: .; v_call: TRBV7-2; clone_size: .; j_call: TRBJ1-5
cdr3_nt: TGCAGCGTTGGGGGACTAGCCCTGAATGAGCAGTTCTTC; cdr3_aa: CSVGGLALNEQFF; d_call: TRBD2; v_call: TRBV29-1; clone_size: .; j_call: TRBJ2-1
cdr3_nt: TGTGCCAGCAGCCAAGGTGGGTACGAGCCCCAGCATTTT; cdr3_aa: CASSQGGYEPQHF; d_call: .; v_call: TRBV3-1/TRBV3-2; clone_size: .; j_call: TRBJ1-5
cdr3_nt: TGTGCCAGCAGCCTCCAGGGGAACACTGAAGCTTTCTTT; cdr3_aa: CASSLQGNTEAFF; d_call: .; v_call: TRBV7-9; clone_size: once; j_call: TRBJ1-1
cdr3_nt: TGCGCCAGCAGCCAATTCTGGGGGGGGGAAACGGATCAGCCCCAGCATTTT; cdr3_aa: CASSQFWGGETDQPQHF; d_call: .; v_call: TRBV4-3; clone_size: .; j_call: TRBJ1-5
cdr3_nt: TGTGCCAGCAGTTCCCCGACGGGGGTTAACACCGGGGAGCTGTTTTTT; cdr3_aa: CASSSPTGVNTGELFF; d_call: .; v_call: TRBV28; clone_size: .; j_call: TRBJ2-2
cdr3_nt: TGCGCCAGCAGCCAAGATCTGGGCGGGAGGGCCGTGAACACCGGGGAGCTGTTTTTT; cdr3_aa: CASSQDLGGRAVNTGELFF; d_call: TRBD2; v_call: TRBV4-3; clone_size: .; j_call: TRBJ2-2
cdr3_nt: TGTGCCACCAGTGACCCAAAGGTCACAGATACGCAGTATTTT; cdr3_aa: CATSDPKVTDTQYF; d_call: .; v_call: TRBV24-1; clone_size: .; j_call: TRBJ2-3
cdr3_nt: TGTGCCACCAGCAAAGGCGGGGACCAAGAGACCCAGTACTTC; cdr3_aa: CATSKGGDQETQYF; d_call: .; v_call: TRBV15; clone_size: few; j_call: TRBJ2-5
cdr3_nt: TGTGCCAGCAGTTACGCGGGGGGCGGGCAGCCCCAGCATTTT; cdr3_aa: CASSYAGGGQPQHF; d_call: .; v_call: TRBV6-2/TRBV6-3; clone_size: .; j_call: TRBJ1-5
cdr3_nt: TGTGCCAGCAGTTTTTACTCCATTTACGAGCAGTACTTC; cdr3_aa: CASSFYSIYEQYF; d_call: .; v_call: TRBV6-2/TRBV6-3; clone_size: .; j_call: TRBJ2-7
cdr3_nt: TGTGCCAGCAGTTTAATCGGCGGGGCCTACGAGCAGTACTTC; cdr3_aa: CASSLIGGAYEQYF; d_call: .; v_call: TRBV27; clone_size: .; j_call: TRBJ2-7
cdr3_nt: TGTGCTAGCAGCCTCCGACCCGGGGCTGGGGCCAACGTCCTGACTTTC; cdr3_aa: CASSLRPGAGANVLTF; d_call: .; v_call: TRBV7-7; clone_size: .; j_call: TRBJ2-6
cdr3_nt: TGCGCCAGCAGCCCCGGACGGGCAGGGGGGGGTGACTATGGCTACACCTTC; cdr3_aa: CASSPGRAGGGDYGYTF; d_call: TRBD1; v_call: TRBV5-1; clone_size: .; j_call: TRBJ1-2
cdr3_nt: TGTGCCAGCAGCTTGGGGTGGGGCCACGAGCAGTACTTC; cdr3_aa: CASSLGWGHEQYF; d_call: .; v_call: TRBV7-6; clone_size: .; j_call: TRBJ2-7
cdr3_nt: TGTGCCAGCTCGCCGGGCGCGGCTGGGGAGCTGTTTTTT; cdr3_aa: CASSPGAAGELFF; d_call: .; v_call: TRBV18; clone_size: .; j_call: TRBJ2-2
cdr3_nt: TGCAGCGCACGTCACAGCGGAGCCGGGTCCACAGATACGCAGTATTTT; cdr3_aa: CSARHSGAGSTDTQYF; d_call: .; v_call: TRBV29-1; clone_size: .; j_call: TRBJ2-3
cdr3_nt: TGTGCCAGCAGTCTCGGGACTAGCGGGGGCTACGAGCAGTACTTC; cdr3_aa: CASSLGTSGGYEQYF; d_call: TRBD2; v_call: TRBV6-5; clone_size: .; j_call: TRBJ2-7
cdr3_nt: TGTGCCAGCCCTGGGACAGGCTTGAACACCGGGGAGCTGTTTTTT; cdr3_aa: CASPGTGLNTGELFF; d_call: TRBD1; v_call: TRBV18; clone_size: .; j_call: TRBJ2-2
cdr3_nt: TGTGCCAGCAGCGCAGCGACAGGGGTGAGCTCCTACAATGAGCAGTTCTTC; cdr3_aa: CASSAATGVSSYNEQFF; d_call: TRBD1; v_call: TRBV7-6; clone_size: .; j_call: TRBJ2-1
cdr3_nt: TGTGCCAGCAGTTTAGGGATGGCCAATCAGCCCCAGCATTTT; cdr3_aa: CASSLGMANQPQHF; d_call: .; v_call: TRBV28; clone_size: .; j_call: TRBJ1-5
cdr3_nt: TGTGCCAGCAGCCTCACGTCGAGTGCTCAGCCCCAGCATTTT; cdr3_aa: CASSLTSSAQPQHF; d_call: .; v_call: TRBV7-2; clone_size: .; j_call: TRBJ1-5
cdr3_nt: TGTGCCAGCAGCTTGTCCCTCGCCAAAAACATTCAGTACTTC; cdr3_aa: CASSLSLAKNIQYF; d_call: .; v_call: TRBV7-9; clone_size: .; j_call: TRBJ2-4
cdr3_nt: TGCGCCAGCAGTGAGTTTTTGGGACAGGGAAGCAACCAGCCCCAGCATTTT; cdr3_aa: CASSEFLGQGSNQPQHF; d_call: TRBD1; v_call: TRBV10-2; clone_size: .; j_call: TRBJ1-5
cdr3_nt: TGTGCCAGTAGTAGTCAGGCAGGGGTTGGTGAAAAACTGTTTTTT; cdr3_aa: CASSSQAGVGEKLFF; d_call: .; v_call: TRBV19; clone_size: .; j_call: TRBJ1-4
cdr3_nt: TGTGCCAGCAGCTTAGTGGGAGATACGCAGTATTTT; cdr3_aa: CASSLVGDTQYF; d_call: .; v_call: TRBV11-2; clone_size: .; j_call: TRBJ2-3
cdr3_nt: TGTGCCAGCAGGAGGACCTATGGCTACACCTTC; cdr3_aa: CASRRTYGYTF; d_call: .; v_call: TRBV5-8; clone_size: .; j_call: TRBJ1-2
cdr3_nt: TGTGCCAGCAGTGAAGGCCTAGCCAAAAACATTCAGTACTTC; cdr3_aa: CASSEGLAKNIQYF; d_call: .; v_call: TRBV2; clone_size: .; j_call: TRBJ2-4
cdr3_nt: TGTGCCAGCAGTTTCAGGAGGGGGGACCTTTTCTACGAGCAGTACTTC; cdr3_aa: CASSFRRGDLFYEQYF; d_call: .; v_call: TRBV6-5; clone_size: .; j_call: TRBJ2-7
cdr3_nt: TGTGCCAGCAGTGATTTTGGGCGGGAGACCCAGTACTTC; cdr3_aa: CASSDFGRETQYF; d_call: .; v_call: TRBV25-1; clone_size: .; j_call: TRBJ2-5
cdr3_nt: TGTGCCAGCAGTGATAACAGGGTAAACACTGAAGCTTTCTTT; cdr3_aa: CASSDNRVNTEAFF; d_call: .; v_call: TRBV2; clone_size: .; j_call: TRBJ1-1
cdr3_nt: TGTGCCAGCAGTCCCGGGACAGGGTACCATGAGCAGTTCTTC; cdr3_aa: CASSPGTGYHEQFF; d_call: TRBD1; v_call: TRBV7-9; clone_size: few; j_call: TRBJ2-1
cdr3_nt: TGTGCCATCAGTGAGTCATGGGGACCTGGAGAAAAACTGTTTTTT; cdr3_aa: CAISESWGPGEKLFF; d_call: .; v_call: TRBV10-3; clone_size: once; j_call: TRBJ1-4
cdr3_nt: TGTGCCATCAGTGAGTCTCAGCTGGCAGGGCGCGGGAACACTGAAGCTTTCTTT; cdr3_aa: CAISESQLAGRGNTEAFF; d_call: .; v_call: TRBV10-3; clone_size: .; j_call: TRBJ1-1
cdr3_nt: TGCGCCAGCAGCTTGGGTTCTGGGGTTGAGGGTGAGCAGTTCTTC; cdr3_aa: CASSLGSGVEGEQFF; d_call: .; v_call: TRBV5-1; clone_size: .; j_call: TRBJ2-1
cdr3_nt: TGTGCCAGTAAATCAGAGATGAACACTGAAGCTTTCTTT; cdr3_aa: CASKSEMNTEAFF; d_call: .; v_call: TRBV19; clone_size: .; j_call: TRBJ1-1
cdr3_nt: TGTGCCAGCAGCGAAAACTATGGCTACACCTTC; cdr3_aa: CASSENYGYTF; d_call: .; v_call: TRBV2; clone_size: .; j_call: TRBJ1-2
cdr3_nt: TGTGCCTGGAGTGGCCACACGGCTAATATTCAGCCCCAGCATTTT; cdr3_aa: CAWSGHTANIQPQHF; d_call: .; v_call: TRBV30; clone_size: .; j_call: TRBJ1-5
cdr3_nt: TGTGCCAGCAGCCTGGACGAGGTGAATGAAAAACTGTTTTTT; cdr3_aa: CASSLDEVNEKLFF; d_call: .; v_call: TRBV6-6; clone_size: .; j_call: TRBJ1-4
cdr3_nt: TGTGCCAGCAGTGAAGGGGCAGGAAACACTGAAGCTTTCTTT; cdr3_aa: CASSEGAGNTEAFF; d_call: .; v_call: TRBV6-1; clone_size: once; j_call: TRBJ1-1